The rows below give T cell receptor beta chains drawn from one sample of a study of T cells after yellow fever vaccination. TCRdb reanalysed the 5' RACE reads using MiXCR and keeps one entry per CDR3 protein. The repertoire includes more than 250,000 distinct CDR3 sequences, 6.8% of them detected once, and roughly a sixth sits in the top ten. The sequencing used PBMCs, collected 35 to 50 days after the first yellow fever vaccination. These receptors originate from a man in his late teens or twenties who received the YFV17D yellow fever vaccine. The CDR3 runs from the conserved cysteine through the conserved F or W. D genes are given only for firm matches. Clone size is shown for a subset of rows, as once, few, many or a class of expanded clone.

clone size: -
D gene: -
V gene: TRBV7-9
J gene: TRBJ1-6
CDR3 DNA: TGTGCCAGCAGCCGCTTCGAGGGGTCCCCCCTCCACTTT
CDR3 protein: CASSRFEGSPLHF

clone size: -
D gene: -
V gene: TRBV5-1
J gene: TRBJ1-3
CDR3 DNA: TGCGCCAGCAGCTTGGCTCCTGGGTCTGAAAACACCATATATTTT
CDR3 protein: CASSLAPGSENTIYF

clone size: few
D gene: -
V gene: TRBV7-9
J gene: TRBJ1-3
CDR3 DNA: TGTGCCAGCACCGTCCCCGGGGGGTCCTCCGGAAACACCATATATTTT
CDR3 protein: CASTVPGGSSGNTIYF

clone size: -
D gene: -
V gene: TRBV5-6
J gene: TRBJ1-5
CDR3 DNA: TGTGCCAGCAGCCTCTTTGAACAGGGTTTGCAGCCCCAGCATTTT
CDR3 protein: CASSLFEQGLQPQHF

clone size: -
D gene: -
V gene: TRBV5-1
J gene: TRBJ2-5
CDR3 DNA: TGCGCCAGCAGCTCCTTATCCGGGGAGACCCAGTACTTC
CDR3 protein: CASSSLSGETQYF

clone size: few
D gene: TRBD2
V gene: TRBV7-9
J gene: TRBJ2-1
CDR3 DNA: TGTGCCAGCAGCTTAGGACTAGCCGATGAGCAGTTCTTC
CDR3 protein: CASSLGLADEQFF

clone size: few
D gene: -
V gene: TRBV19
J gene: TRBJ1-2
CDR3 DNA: TGTGCCAGTAGTTACCGGGATAAGCCTTATGGCTACACCTTC
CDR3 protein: CASSYRDKPYGYTF

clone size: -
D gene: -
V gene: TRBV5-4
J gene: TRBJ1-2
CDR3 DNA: TGTGCCAGCAGCTTGGGTGACAGTGTTTTCTACACCTTC
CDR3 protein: CASSLGDSVFYTF

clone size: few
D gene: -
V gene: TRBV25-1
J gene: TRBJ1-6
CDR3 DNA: TGTGCCAGCAGTGACAGTTCGTTCTCCTATAATTCACCCCTCCACTTT
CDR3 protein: CASSDSSFSYNSPLHF

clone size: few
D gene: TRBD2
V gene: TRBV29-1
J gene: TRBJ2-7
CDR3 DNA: TGCAGCGTTGCTAGGCGGGGGGGCTCCTACGAGCAGTACTTC
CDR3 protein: CSVARRGGSYEQYF

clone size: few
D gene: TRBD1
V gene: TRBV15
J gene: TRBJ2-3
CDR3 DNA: TGTGCCACCAGCGCCCCGGACAGGGGTACAGATACGCAGTATTTT
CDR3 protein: CATSAPDRGTDTQYF

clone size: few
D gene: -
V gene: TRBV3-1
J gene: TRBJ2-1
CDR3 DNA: TGTGCCAGCAGCTATTGGCAGGCAAGGGAACAGTTCTTC
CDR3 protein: CASSYWQAREQFF

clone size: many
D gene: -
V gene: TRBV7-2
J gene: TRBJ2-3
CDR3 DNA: TGTGCCAGCAGCTTGGGACTTCTGGGAGATACGCAGTATTTT
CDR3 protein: CASSLGLLGDTQYF

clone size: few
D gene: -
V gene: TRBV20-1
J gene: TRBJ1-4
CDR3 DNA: TGCAGTGCTAGAGATCCAGGAACAGGCAATGAAAAACTGTTTTTT
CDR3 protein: CSARDPGTGNEKLFF

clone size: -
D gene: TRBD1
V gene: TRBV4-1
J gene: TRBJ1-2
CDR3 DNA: TGCGCCAGCAGCCACCCCGGTGAAGGGGGCATCTATGGCTACACCTTC
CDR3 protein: CASSHPGEGGIYGYTF

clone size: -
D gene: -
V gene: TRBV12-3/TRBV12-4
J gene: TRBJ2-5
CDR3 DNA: TGTGCCAGCCAAATGCGTGAGCGGCAAGAGACCCAGTACTTC
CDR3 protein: CASQMRERQETQYF

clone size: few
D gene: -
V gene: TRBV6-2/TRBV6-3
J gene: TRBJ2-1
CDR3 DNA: TGTGCCAGTTCGTCCGGCTGGCAAGCGCAGTTCTTC
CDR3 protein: CASSSGWQAQFF

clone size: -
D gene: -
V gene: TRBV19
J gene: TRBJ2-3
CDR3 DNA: TGTGCCAGTACCTTGGACCTCTTAGCAGATACGCAGTATTTT
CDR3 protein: CASTLDLLADTQYF

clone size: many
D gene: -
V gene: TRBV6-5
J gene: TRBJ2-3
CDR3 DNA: TGTGCCAGCAGTACACTAGATGATACGCAGTATTTT
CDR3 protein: CASSTLDDTQYF

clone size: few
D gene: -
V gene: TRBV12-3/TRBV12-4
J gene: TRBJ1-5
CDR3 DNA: TGTGCCAGCAGTGAAAAAAGGGGCAATCAGCCCCAGCATTTT
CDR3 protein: CASSEKRGNQPQHF

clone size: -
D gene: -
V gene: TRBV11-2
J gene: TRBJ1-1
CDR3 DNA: TGTGCCAGCAGCGCAGAACAGAACACTGAAGCTTTCTTT
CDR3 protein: CASSAEQNTEAFF

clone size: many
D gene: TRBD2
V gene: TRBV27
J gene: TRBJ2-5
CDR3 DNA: TGTGCCAGCAGGCGACTAGCGGGGGGCAGCCAAGAGACCCAGTACTTC
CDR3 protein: CASRRLAGGSQETQYF

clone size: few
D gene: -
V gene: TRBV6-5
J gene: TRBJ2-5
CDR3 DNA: TGTGCCAGCAGTTACGATGGAACAGGGACGGAGACCCAGTACTTC
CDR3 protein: CASSYDGTGTETQYF

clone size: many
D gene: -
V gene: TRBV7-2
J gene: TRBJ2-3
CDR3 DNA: TGTGCCAGCAGCTTAATGTCAGATACGCAGTATTTT
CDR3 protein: CASSLMSDTQYF

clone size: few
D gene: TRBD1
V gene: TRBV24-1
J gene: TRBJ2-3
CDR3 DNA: TGTGCCACCAGTGACCAGACAGGGGGATCCACAGATACGCAGTATTTT
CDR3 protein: CATSDQTGGSTDTQYF

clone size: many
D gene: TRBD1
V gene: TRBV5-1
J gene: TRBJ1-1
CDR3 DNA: TGCGCCAGCAGCTTGGTTCCGGGACAGGGCACTGAAGCTTTCTTT
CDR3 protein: CASSLVPGQGTEAFF

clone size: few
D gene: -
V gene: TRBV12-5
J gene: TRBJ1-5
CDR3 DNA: TGTGCTAGTGGTCCGAACAATCAGCCCCAGCATTTT
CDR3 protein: CASGPNNQPQHF

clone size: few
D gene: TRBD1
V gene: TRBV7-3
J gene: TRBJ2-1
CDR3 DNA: TGTGCCAGCAGCTTAAACTCGTACAGGGGCAATGAGCAGTTCTTC
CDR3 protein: CASSLNSYRGNEQFF

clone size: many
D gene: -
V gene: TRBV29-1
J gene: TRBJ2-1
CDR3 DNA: TGCAGCGTTGGTCGGGGATCTGAGAATGAGCAGTTCTTC
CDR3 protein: CSVGRGSENEQFF

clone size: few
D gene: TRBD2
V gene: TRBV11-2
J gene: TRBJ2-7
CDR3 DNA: TGTGCCAGCAGCTTAAACCCCCCGGTACGGGGGGGTATCTACGAGCAGTACTTC
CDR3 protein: CASSLNPPVRGGIYEQYF

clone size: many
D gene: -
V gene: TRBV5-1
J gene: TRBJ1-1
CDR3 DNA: TGCGCCAGCAGCCTAGAGGACACTGAAGCTTTCTTT
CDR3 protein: CASSLEDTEAFF

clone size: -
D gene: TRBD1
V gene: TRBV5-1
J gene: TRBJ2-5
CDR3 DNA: TGCGCCAGCAGCTTCCAAACAGGGGAAGAGACCCAGTACTTC
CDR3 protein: CASSFQTGEETQYF

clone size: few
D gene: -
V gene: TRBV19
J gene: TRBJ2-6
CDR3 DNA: TGTGCCAGTAAGACCGGTGGGGCCAACGTCCTGACTTTC
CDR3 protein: CASKTGGANVLTF

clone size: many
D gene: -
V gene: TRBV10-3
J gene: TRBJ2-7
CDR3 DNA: TGTGCCATCAGTGATCTAGAGAAGCAGTACGAGCAGTACTTC
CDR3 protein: CAISDLEKQYEQYF

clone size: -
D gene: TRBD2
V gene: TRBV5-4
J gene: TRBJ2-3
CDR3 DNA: TGTGCCAGCAGCGACGAGCGGGGTTCAGATACGCAGTATTTT
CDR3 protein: CASSDERGSDTQYF

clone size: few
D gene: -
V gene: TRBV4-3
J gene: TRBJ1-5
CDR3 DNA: TGCGCCAGCAGCGGCCAGCCCCAGCATTTT
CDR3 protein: CASSGQPQHF

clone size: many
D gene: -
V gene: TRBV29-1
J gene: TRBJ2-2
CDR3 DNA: TGCAGCGTGCAACGCGGGGCTTACACCGGGGAGCTGTTTTTT
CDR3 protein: CSVQRGAYTGELFF

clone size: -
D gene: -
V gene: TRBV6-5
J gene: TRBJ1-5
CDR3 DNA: TGTGCCAGCACTTTAGGGCCCAATCAGCCCCAGCATTTT
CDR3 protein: CASTLGPNQPQHF

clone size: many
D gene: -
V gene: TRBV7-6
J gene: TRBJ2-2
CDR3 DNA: TGTGCCAGCAGCCCCGTCCAAGGGGAGCTGTTTTTT
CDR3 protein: CASSPVQGELFF

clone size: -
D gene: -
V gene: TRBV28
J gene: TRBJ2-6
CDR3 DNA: TGTGCCACCGAGGCAAGCTCTGGGGCCAACGTCCTGACTTTC
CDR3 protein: CATEASSGANVLTF

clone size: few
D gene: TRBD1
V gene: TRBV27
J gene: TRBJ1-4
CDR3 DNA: TGTGCCAGCGCTCCCCGACAGGGGTTTAATGAAAAACTGTTTTTT
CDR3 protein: CASAPRQGFNEKLFF

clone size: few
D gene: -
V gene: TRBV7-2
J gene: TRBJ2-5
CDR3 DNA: TGTGCCAGCAGCTTAATCGCACCAACCAACGAAGAGACCCAGTACTTC
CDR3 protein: CASSLIAPTNEETQYF

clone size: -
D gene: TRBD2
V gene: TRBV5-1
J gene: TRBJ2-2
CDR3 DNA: TGCGCCAGCACCGACCCGGGACTATTATACACCGGGGAGCTGTTTTTT
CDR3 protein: CASTDPGLLYTGELFF

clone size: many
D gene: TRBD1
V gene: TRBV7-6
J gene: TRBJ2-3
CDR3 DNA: TGTGCCAGCAGCCTTGGGACAGGCCCGGATACGCAGTATTTT
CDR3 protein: CASSLGTGPDTQYF

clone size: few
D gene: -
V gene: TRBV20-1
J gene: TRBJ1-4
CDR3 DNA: TGCAGTGCTAGACCAGGGGATAGAAAAACAATGTTTTTT
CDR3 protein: CSARPGDRKTMFF

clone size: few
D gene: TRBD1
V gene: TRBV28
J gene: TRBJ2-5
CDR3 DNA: TGTGCCAGCAGTCCCTGGACAGGCCTCCAAGAGACCCAGTACTTC
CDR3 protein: CASSPWTGLQETQYF

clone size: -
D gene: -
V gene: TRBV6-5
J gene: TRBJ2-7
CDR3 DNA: TGTGCCAGCAGTTCCACTACAGGGACCTACGAGCAGTACTTC
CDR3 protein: CASSSTTGTYEQYF

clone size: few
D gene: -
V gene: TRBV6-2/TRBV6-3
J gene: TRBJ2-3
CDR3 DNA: TGTGCCAGCAGTTACAGAGCTACAGCCCCACTGGATACGCAGTATTTT
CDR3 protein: CASSYRATAPLDTQYF

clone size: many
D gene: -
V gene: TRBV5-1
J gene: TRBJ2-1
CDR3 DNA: TGTGCCAGCAGCTTTGGAAGCGGTGCTTACAATGAGCAGTTCTTC
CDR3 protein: CASSFGSGAYNEQFF

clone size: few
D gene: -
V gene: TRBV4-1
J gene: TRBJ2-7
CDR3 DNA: TGCGCCAGCAGCCCAGAGGGGTCCTCAGACTCCTACGAGCAGTACTTC
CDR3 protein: CASSPEGSSDSYEQYF

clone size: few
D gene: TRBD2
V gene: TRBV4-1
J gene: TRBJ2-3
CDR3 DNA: TGCGCCAGCAGCCACCTACTAGCGGGGGGGCGGACAGATACGCAGTATTTT
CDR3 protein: CASSHLLAGGRTDTQYF

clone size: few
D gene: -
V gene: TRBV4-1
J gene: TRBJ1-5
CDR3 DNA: TGCGCCAGCAGCCAGGAGTCCTCTGCCAGCAATCAGCCCCAGCATTTT
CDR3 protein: CASSQESSASNQPQHF

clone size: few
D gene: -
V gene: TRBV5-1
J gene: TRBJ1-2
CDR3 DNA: TGCGCCAGCAGCCACCCTAACTATGGCTACACCTTC
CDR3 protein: CASSHPNYGYTF